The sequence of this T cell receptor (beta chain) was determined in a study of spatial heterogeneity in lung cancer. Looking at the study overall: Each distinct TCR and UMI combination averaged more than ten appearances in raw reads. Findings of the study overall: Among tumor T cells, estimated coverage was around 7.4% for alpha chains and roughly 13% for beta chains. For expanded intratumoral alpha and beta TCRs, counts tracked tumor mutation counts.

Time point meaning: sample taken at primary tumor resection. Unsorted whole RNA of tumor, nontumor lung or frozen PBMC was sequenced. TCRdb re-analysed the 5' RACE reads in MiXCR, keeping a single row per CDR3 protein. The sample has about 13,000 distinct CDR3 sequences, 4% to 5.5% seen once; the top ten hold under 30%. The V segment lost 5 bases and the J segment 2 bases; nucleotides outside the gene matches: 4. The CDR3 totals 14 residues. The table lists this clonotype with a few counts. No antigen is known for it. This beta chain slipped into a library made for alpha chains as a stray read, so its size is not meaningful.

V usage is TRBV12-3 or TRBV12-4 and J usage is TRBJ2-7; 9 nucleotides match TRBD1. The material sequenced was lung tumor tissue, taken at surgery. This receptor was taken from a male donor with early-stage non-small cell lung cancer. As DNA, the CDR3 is TGTGCCAGCAGTCGACAGGGGGGGACCTACGAGCAGTACTTC. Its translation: CASSRQGGTYEQYF.